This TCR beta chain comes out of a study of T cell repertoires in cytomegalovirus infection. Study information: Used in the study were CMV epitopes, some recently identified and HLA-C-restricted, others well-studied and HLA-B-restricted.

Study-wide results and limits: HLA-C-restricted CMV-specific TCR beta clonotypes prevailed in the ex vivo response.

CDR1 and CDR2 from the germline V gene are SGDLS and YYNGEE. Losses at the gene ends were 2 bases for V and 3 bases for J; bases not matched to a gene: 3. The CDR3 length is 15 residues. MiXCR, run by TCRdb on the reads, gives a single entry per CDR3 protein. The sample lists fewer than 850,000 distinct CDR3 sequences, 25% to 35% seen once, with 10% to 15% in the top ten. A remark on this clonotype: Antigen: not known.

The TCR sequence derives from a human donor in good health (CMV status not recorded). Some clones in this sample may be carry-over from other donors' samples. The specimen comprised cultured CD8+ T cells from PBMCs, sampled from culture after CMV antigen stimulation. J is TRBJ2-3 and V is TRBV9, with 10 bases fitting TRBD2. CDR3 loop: CASSVDSGGTDTQYF. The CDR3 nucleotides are TGTGCCAGCAGCGTCGATAGCGGGGGGACAGATACGCAGTATTTT.